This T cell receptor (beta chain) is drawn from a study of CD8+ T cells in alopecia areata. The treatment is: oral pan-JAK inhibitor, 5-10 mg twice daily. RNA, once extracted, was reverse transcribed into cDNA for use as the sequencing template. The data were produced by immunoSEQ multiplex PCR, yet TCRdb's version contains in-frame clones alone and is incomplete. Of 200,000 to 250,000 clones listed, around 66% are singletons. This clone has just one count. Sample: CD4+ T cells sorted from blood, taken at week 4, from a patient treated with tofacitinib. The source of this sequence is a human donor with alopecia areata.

CDR3 in DNA: TGTGCCATCAGTGAGTCGGAGCGGGGGAGCACAGATACGCAGTATTTT. Protein sequence: CAISESERGSTDTQYF. V is TRBV10-3 and J is TRBJ2-3; TRBD2 matches at 8 bases. The CDR3 extends over 16 amino acids. The V and J ends lost 0 bases and 0 bases, in that order; junction bases with no gene match: 2. Germline V gene sequence: CDR1 ENHRY, CDR2 SYGVKD.